The 5 T cell receptor beta chains below come from one sample, sequenced in a study of blood T cells in healthy people across ages. It was with a sample-barcoded 5' primer and a J-beta primer mix that a second PCR of roughly 7 to 12 cycles was run. TCRdb used MiXCR to reprocess the 5' RACE reads, holding one entry per CDR3 protein. The sample has nearly 1 million distinct CDR3 sequences, roughly 51% seen once. Sequenced sample: blood. The receptors stem from a woman aged 55 to 70 in good health.

On this clonotype: A junction end diverges from the germline sequence, so it may reflect a read error. This chain connects TRBV4-2 to TRBJ2-4, with 14 bases fitting TRBD2. CDR1 is LGHNA, CDR2 YNFKEQ, per germline. The CDR3 covers 18 residues. The CDR3 reads CASSPGLAGVLAKNMQYF. CDR3 sequence (DNA): TGTGCCAGCAGCCCGGGACTAGCGGGAGTGCTCGCCAAAAACATGCAGTACTTC.

The V call is TRBV29-1, the J call TRBJ2-1; 9 bases align to TRBD1. The CDR3 is made up of 14 amino acids. Germline lookup yields CDR1 SQVTM and CDR2 ANQGSEA. The junction had 11 bases not matched to a gene; V was cut back by 7 bases and J by 7 bases. Here the CDR3 reads CSGRRDRVFNEQFF. CDR3 DNA sequence: TGCAGCGGCCGCCGGGACAGGGTTTTTAATGAGCAGTTCTTC.

With respect to this clonotype: The germline gene is not matched at one end of the junction; a read error may be the cause. V and J are TRBV23-1 and TRBJ1-2; no firm D call. TRBV23-1 is placed among ORFs of uncertain function. CDR3 length equals 14 residues. The DNA of the CDR3 is TGCGCCAGCACTAGTATTGGACGGAACTGTGGCTACACCTTC. Its translation is CASTSIGRNCGYTF.

The chain uses TRBV4-2 and TRBJ2-5; D not resolved. This CDR3 comprises 14 residues. The V end lost 0 bases, the J end lost 11 bases, and 16 bases lay between the germline ends. Germline V lookup: CDR1 LGHNA, CDR2 YNFKEQ. For the CDR3, the DNA is TGTGCCAGCAGCCAAGATACGCGCTGGCGAAAGCAGTACTTC. Residues: CASSQDTRWRKQYF.

The V call is TRBV5-5, the J call TRBJ2-7; 11 bases align to TRBD2. The CDR3 has 18 amino acids. After removal of 0 bases from V and 4 bases from J, the junction contained 12 bases not matched to a gene. Germline V lookup: CDR1 SGHKS, CDR2 YYEKEE (reference sequence). Here the CDR3 DNA reads TGTGCCAGCAGCTTGGCGGCGTTAGCGGGAGGGTTCATATACGAGCAGTACTTC. This sequence encodes CASSLAALAGGFIYEQYF. Complete variable domain (other parts from reference TRBV5-5 and TRBJ2-7): DAGVTQSPTHLIKTRGQQVTLRCSPISGHKSVSWYQQVLGQGPQFIFQYYEKEERGRGNFPDRFSARQFPNYSSELNVNALLLGDSALYLCASSLAALAGGFIYEQYFGPGTRLTVT.